This T cell receptor (beta chain) originates from a study of cytotoxic CD8 clonotypes in ibrutinib-treated CLL. The CDR3 totals 14 residues. The germline V gene has CDR1 MNHEY and CDR2 SVGAGI. Trimming took off 6 bases at V and 2 bases at J, with 12 bases between the two ends. Findings and caveats of the study: Baseline values of clonality outstripped age-matched healthy donors and followed circulating CD8+ T-cell counts.

Details on this clone: The antigen is not known.

Sequencing sought depths of 1 in 200,000 to 1 in 1 million T cells. This table comes from immunoSEQ multiplex PCR, and its TCRdb copy is limited to in-frame clones, with some not included. The sample yields some 160,000 clones, 81% seen once. The V call is TRBV6-5, the J call TRBJ2-3; tentative D call: TRBD1 (6 bases). Sequenced material: PBMCs, taken after 12 months of ibrutinib treatment. The receptor's source is a human donor with chronic lymphocytic leukemia. The CDR3 reads CASSLGQITDTQYF. The CDR3 DNA sequence: TGTGCCAGCAGCCTCGGACAGATCACAGATACGCAGTATTTT.